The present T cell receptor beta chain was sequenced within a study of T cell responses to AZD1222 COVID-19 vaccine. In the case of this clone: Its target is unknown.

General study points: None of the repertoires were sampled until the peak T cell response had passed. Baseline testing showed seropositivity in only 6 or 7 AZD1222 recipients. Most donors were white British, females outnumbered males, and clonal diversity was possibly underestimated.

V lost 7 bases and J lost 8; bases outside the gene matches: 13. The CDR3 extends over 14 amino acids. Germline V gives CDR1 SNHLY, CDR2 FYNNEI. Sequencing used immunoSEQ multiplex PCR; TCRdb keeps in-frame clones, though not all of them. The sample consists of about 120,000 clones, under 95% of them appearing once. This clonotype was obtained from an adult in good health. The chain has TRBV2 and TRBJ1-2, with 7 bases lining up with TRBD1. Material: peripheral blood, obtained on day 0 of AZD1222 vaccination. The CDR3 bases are TGTGCCAGCACCCCCCACAGGGGAGGGGAAGGCTACACCTTC. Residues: CASTPHRGGEGYTF.